The rows below give T cell receptor beta chains drawn from one sample of a study of T cell responses to AZD1222 COVID-19 vaccine. Produced via immunoSEQ multiplex PCR; TCRdb's table is partial and in-frame only. The top ten hold approximately 15% of the sample, which has over 85,000 clones, 84% seen once. Sequenced material: peripheral blood, taken 28 days after the second AZD1222 dose. The source is an adult who received the AZD1222 COVID-19 vaccine. Both conserved end residues are part of each CDR3. The D gene is left open where the match is weak. Rows give clone size only sometimes, using once, few, many, or a class for an expanded clone.

V gene	J gene	D gene	clone size	CDR3 protein	CDR3 DNA
TRBV7-3	TRBJ2-1	NA	once	CASSLNLEGEQFF	TGTGCCAGCAGCTTAAATCTTGAGGGGGAGCAGTTCTTC
TRBV9	TRBJ2-1	NA	NA	CASSVGRTSYNEQFF	TGTGCCAGCAGCGTAGGTCGGACCTCCTACAATGAGCAGTTCTTC
TRBV5-4	TRBJ1-1	NA	NA	CASSLARTNSDPEAFF	TGTGCCAGCAGCTTAGCCCGGACAAATTCCGATCCTGAAGCTTTCTTT
TRBV6-5	TRBJ2-3	NA	once	CASAAGRNTDTQYF	TGTGCCAGCGCCGCAGGAAGAAACACAGATACGCAGTATTTT
TRBV11-2	TRBJ1-2	TRBD1	NA	CASSQGQGFGYTF	TGTGCCAGCAGCCAAGGACAGGGATTTGGCTACACCTTC
TRBV9	TRBJ2-7	NA	NA	CASSDGVGIQDEQYF	TGTGCCAGCAGCGACGGGGTAGGGATTCAGGACGAGCAGTACTTC
TRBV5-4	TRBJ1-2	NA	NA	CASSWERSGGYTF	TGTGCCAGCAGCTGGGAGAGGTCGGGAGGCTACACCTTC
TRBV10-3	TRBJ1-3	TRBD1	NA	CAIRPWDREISGNTIYF	TGTGCCATCAGACCATGGGACAGGGAAATCTCTGGAAACACCATATATTTT
TRBV6-6	TRBJ1-1	NA	NA	CASGRTEAFF	TGTGCCAGCGGTAGGACTGAAGCTTTCTTT
TRBV9	TRBJ2-1	NA	NA	CASSVELTRGEQFF	TGTGCCAGCAGCGTAGAACTAACAAGGGGTGAGCAGTTCTTC
TRBV6-5	TRBJ2-7	NA	NA	CASSYSARTTYEQYF	TGTGCCAGCAGTTACTCGGCCCGAACAACCTACGAGCAGTACTTC
TRBV2	TRBJ1-3	NA	NA	CASSEVGASGNTIYF	TGTGCCAGCAGTGAAGTCGGGGCCTCTGGAAACACCATATATTTT
TRBV20-1	TRBJ1-1	NA	once	CSASPGAGAFF	TGCAGTGCTAGCCCGGGTGCCGGAGCTTTCTTT
TRBV5-1	TRBJ2-7	TRBD1	NA	CASSIGSGQGSYEQYF	TGCGCCAGCAGCATAGGTTCGGGACAGGGATCCTACGAGCAGTACTTC
TRBV10-3	TRBJ2-1	TRBD2	NA	CAISVSGLAGRSSYNEQFF	TGTGCCATCAGCGTATCGGGACTAGCGGGGAGGAGCTCCTACAATGAGCAGTTCTTC
TRBV11-2	TRBJ1-5	TRBD1	NA	CASSWTGASGQPQHF	TGTGCCAGCAGCTGGACAGGGGCGAGTGGACAGCCCCAGCATTTT
TRBV9	TRBJ1-3	NA	NA	CASSVNRDGASGNTIYF	TGTGCCAGCAGCGTGAACCGGGACGGAGCCTCTGGAAACACCATATATTTT
TRBV5-1	TRBJ1-2	TRBD1	NA	CASGDRGDYGYTF	TGCGCCAGCGGCGACAGGGGGGATTATGGCTACACCTTC
TRBV5-4	TRBJ2-7	TRBD1	NA	CASSLGGQGSYEQYF	TGTGCCAGCAGCTTGGGGGGACAGGGATCCTACGAGCAGTACTTC
TRBV7-6	TRBJ2-1	NA	NA	CASSLGNEQFF	TGTGCCAGCAGCTTAGGCAATGAGCAGTTCTTC
TRBV29-1	TRBJ1-2	TRBD1	NA	CSVEGRDRAYTF	TGCAGCGTTGAAGGGCGGGACAGGGCGTACACCTTC
TRBV5-1	TRBJ1-3	NA	NA	CASSLDGQSGNTIYF	TGCGCCAGCAGCTTAGACGGACAGTCTGGAAACACCATATATTTT
TRBV2	TRBJ1-4	NA	NA	CASSVPGYEKLFF	TGTGCCAGCAGTGTCCCCGGTTATGAAAAACTGTTTTTT
TRBV14	TRBJ1-4	NA	NA	CASSYRSATNEKLFF	TGTGCCAGCAGCTATCGGTCTGCAACTAATGAAAAACTGTTTTTT
TRBV7-9	TRBJ2-3	TRBD2	NA	CASSLTSGGTSTDTQYF	TGTGCCAGCAGCTTAACTAGCGGGGGGACTAGCACAGATACGCAGTATTTT
TRBV15	TRBJ2-1	NA	NA	CATSRSFGSYNEQFF	TGTGCCACCAGCAGATCGTTCGGTTCCTACAATGAGCAGTTCTTC
TRBV5-4	TRBJ1-2	NA	NA	CASANRASGNYGYTF	TGTGCCAGCGCCAACCGGGCCTCGGGCAACTATGGCTACACCTTC
TRBV9	TRBJ1-2	TRBD1	NA	CASSGPGQEGHGYTF	TGTGCCAGCAGCGGACCGGGACAGGAAGGCCATGGCTACACCTTC
TRBV6-1	TRBJ1-1	NA	NA	CASSENFNTEAFF	TGTGCCAGCAGTGAAAACTTCAACACTGAAGCTTTCTTT
TRBV2	TRBJ2-3	TRBD2	NA	CASSSSGGVRDTQYF	TGTGCCAGCAGTTCAAGCGGGGGGGTGAGAGATACGCAGTATTTT
TRBV28	TRBJ1-2	NA	NA	CASSLDNYGYTF	TGTGCCAGCAGTTTGGACAATTATGGCTACACCTTC